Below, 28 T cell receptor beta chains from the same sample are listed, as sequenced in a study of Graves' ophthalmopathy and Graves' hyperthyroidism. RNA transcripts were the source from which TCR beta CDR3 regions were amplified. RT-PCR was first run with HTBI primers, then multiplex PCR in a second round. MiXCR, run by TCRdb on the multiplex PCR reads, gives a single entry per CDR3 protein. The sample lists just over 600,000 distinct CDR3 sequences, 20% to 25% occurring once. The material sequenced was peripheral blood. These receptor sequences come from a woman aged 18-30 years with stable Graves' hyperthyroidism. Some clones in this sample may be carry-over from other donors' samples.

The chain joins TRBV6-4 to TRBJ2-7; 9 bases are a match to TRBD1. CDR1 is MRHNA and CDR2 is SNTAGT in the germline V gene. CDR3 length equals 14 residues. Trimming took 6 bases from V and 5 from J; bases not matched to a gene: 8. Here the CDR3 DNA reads TGTGCCAGCAGAACGGACAGGGGAGGCAACGAGCAGTACTTC. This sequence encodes CASRTDRGGNEQYF.

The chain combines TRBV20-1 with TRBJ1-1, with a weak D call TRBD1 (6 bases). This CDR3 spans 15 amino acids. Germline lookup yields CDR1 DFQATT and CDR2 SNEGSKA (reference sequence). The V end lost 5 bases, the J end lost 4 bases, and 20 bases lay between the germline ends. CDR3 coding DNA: TGCAGTGCTCCCGCGGGGGGGGCGGAGGGCACTGAAGCTTTCTTT. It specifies CSAPAGGAEGTEAFF.

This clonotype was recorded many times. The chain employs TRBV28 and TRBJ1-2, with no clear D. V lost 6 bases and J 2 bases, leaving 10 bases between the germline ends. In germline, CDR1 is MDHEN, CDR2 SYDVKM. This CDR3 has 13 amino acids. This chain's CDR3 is CASRTLQNYGYTF. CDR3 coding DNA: TGTGCCAGCAGGACGCTACAAAACTATGGCTACACCTTC.

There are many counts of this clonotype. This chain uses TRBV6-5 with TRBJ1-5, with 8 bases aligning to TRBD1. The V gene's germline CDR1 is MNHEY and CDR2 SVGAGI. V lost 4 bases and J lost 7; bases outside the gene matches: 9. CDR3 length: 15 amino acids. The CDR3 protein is CASSSRGQGSQPQHF. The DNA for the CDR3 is TGTGCCAGCAGTTCCAGAGGACAGGGATCGCAGCCCCAGCATTTT.

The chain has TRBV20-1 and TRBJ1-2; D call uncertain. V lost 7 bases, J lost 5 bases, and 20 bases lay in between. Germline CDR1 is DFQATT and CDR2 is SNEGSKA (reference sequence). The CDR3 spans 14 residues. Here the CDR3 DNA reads TGCAGTGTTAAAAGGTGGCAGCAGGAATATGGCTACACCTTC. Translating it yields CSVKRWQQEYGYTF.

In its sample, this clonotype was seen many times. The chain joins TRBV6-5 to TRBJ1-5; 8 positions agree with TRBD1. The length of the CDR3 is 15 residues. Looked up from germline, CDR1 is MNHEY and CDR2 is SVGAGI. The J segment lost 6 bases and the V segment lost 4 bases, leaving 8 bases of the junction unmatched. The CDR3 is CASSSGQGTGQPQHF. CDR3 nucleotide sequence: TGTGCCAGCAGTTCCGGACAGGGTACAGGTCAGCCCCAGCATTTT.

In nucleotides, the CDR3 is TGTGCCTGGTGGGGGAGGGGGCCAAACCCGCCTGAAGCTTTCTTT. As protein: CAWWGRGPNPPEAFF. The chain joins TRBV30 to TRBJ1-1, with 7 bases fitting TRBD1. Germline CDR1 and CDR2: GTSNPN and SVGIG (reference sequence). The CDR3 spans 15 residues. Trimming took 5 bases from V and 6 from J; bases not matched to a gene: 15.

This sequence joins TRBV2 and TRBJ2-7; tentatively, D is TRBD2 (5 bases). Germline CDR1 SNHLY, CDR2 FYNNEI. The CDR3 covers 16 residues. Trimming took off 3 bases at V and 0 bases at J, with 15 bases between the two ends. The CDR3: CASSEMAAANSYEQYF. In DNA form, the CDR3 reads TGTGCCAGCAGTGAGATGGCAGCGGCCAACTCCTACGAGCAGTACTTC.

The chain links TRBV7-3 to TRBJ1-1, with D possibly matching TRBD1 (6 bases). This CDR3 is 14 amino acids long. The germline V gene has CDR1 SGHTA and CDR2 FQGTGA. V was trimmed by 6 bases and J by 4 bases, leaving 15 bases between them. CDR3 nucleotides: TGTGCCAGCAGTCCGGGGGGGCAGGGCACTGAAGCTTTCTTT. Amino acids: CASSPGGQGTEAFF. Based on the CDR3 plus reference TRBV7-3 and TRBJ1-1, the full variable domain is GAGVSQTPSNKVTEKGKYVELRCDPISGHTALYWYRQSLGQGPEFLIYFQGTGAADDSGLPNDRFFAVRPEGSVSTLKIQRTERGDSAVYLCASSPGGQGTEAFFGQGTRLTVV.

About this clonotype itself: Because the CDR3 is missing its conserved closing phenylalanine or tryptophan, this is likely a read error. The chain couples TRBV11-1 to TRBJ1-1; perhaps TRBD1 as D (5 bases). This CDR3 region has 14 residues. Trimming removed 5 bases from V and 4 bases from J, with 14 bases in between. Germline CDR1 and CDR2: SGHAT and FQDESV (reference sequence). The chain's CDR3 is CASSQQEAGTEAFL. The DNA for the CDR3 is TGTGCCAGCAGCCAACAGGAGGCGGGCACTGAAGCTTTCTTG.

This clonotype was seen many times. CDR3 sequence (DNA): TGTGCCAGCAGCAGGGGGCAATCTGGAAACACCATATATTTT. Translation gives CASSRGQSGNTIYF. The chain recombines TRBV6-1 with TRBJ1-3; 8 bases line up with TRBD1. Germline-derived CDR1 and CDR2 are MNHNS and SASEGT. The J segment lost 1 base and the V segment lost 6 bases, leaving 2 bases of the junction unmatched. The CDR3 totals 14 residues.

The chain's CDR3 is CASSLWEGGKMGYTF. The DNA for the CDR3 is TGTGCCAGCAGTTTATGGGAGGGAGGAAAGATGGGCTACACCTTC. The genes are TRBV28 and TRBJ1-2; D not certain. The V gene's germline CDR1 is MDHEN and CDR2 SYDVKM. V lost 0 bases and J 8 bases, leaving 16 bases between the germline ends. The CDR3 sequence is 15 residues long.

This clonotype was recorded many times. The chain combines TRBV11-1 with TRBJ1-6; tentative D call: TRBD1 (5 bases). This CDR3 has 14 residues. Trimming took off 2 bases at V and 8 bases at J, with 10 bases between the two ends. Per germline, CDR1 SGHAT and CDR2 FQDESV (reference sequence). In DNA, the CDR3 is TGTGCCAGCAGCTTATTCGACAGCCATTCACCCCTCCACTTT. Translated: CASSLFDSHSPLHF.

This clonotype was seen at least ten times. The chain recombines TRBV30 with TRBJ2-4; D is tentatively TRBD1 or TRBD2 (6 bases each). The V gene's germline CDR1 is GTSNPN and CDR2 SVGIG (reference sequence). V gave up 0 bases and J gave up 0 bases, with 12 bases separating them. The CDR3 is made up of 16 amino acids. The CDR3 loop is CAWSVQGLVAKNIQYF. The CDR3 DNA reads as TGTGCCTGGAGTGTACAGGGACTCGTAGCCAAAAACATTCAGTACTTC. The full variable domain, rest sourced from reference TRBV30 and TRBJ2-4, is SQTIHQWPATLVQPVGSPLSLECTVEGTSNPNLYWYRQAAGRGLQLLFYSVGIGQISSEVPQNLSASRPQDRQFILSSKKLLLSDSGFYLCAWSVQGLVAKNIQYFGAGTRLSVL.

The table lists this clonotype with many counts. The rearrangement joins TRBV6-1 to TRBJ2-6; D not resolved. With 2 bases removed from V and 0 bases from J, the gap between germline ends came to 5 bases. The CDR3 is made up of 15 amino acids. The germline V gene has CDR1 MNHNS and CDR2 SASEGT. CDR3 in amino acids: CASSEKLSGANVLTF. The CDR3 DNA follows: TGTGCCAGCAGTGAAAAACTCTCTGGGGCCAACGTCCTGACTTTC.

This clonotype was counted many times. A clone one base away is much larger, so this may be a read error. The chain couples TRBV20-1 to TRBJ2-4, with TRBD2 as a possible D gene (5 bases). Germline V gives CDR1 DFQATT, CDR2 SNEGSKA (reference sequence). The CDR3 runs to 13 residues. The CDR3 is CSAPSLAKNIKYF. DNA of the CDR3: TGCAGTGCTCCAAGTCTAGCCAAAAACATTAAGTACTTC.

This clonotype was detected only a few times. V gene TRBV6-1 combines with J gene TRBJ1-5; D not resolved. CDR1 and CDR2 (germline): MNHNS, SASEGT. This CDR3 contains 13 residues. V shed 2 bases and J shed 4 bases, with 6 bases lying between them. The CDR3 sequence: CASSERWNQPQHF. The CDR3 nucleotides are TGTGCCAGCAGTGAACGGTGGAATCAGCCCCAGCATTTT.

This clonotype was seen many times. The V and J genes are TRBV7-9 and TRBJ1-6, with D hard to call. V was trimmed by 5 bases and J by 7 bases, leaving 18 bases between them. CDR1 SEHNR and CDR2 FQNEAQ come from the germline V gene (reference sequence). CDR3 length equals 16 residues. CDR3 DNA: TGTGCCAGCAGCCCACCCTATGCGGGGATCAATTCACCCCTCCACTTT. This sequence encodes CASSPPYAGINSPLHF. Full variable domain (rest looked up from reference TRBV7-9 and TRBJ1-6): DTGVSQNPRHKITKRGQNVTFRCDPISEHNRLYWYRQTLGQGPEFLTYFQNEAQLEKSRLLSDRFSAERPKGSFSTLEIQRTEQGDSAMYLCASSPPYAGINSPLHFGNGTRLTVT.

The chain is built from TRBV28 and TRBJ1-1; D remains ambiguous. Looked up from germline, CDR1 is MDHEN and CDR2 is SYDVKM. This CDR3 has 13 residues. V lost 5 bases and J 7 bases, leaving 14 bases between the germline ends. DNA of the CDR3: TGTGCCAGCAGTCTTATCACAGAGGGTGAAGCTTTCTTT. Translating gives CASSLITEGEAFF.

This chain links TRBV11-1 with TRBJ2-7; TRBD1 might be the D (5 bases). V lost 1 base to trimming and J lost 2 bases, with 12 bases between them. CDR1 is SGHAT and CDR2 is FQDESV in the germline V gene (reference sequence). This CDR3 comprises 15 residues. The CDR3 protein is CASSLGQIRTYEQYF. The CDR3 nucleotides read TGTGCCAGCAGCTTAGGACAGATTAGAACCTACGAGCAGTACTTC.

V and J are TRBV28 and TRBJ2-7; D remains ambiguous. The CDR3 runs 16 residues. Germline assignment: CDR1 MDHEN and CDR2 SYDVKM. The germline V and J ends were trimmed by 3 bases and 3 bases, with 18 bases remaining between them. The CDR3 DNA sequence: TGTGCCAGCAGTTTTGAATTCCGCGGACGACACTACGAGCAGTACTTC. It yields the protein CASSFEFRGRHYEQYF.

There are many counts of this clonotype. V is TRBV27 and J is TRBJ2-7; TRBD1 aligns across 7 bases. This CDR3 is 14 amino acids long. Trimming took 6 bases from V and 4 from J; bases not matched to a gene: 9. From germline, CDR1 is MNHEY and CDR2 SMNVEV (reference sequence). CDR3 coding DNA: TGTGCCAGCAGGAGGACAGGCCGAGGGTACGAGCAGTACTTC. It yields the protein CASRRTGRGYEQYF.

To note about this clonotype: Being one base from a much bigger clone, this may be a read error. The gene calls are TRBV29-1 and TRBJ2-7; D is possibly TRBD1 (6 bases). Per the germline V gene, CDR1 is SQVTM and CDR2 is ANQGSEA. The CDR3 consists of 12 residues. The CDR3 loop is CRVAAGAHEQYF. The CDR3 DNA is TGCCGCGTTGCGGCAGGGGCCCACGAGCAGTACTTC.

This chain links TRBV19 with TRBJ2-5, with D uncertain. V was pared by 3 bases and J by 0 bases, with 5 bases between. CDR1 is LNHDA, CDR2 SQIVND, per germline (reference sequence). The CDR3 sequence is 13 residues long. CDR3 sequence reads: CASSMGYQETQYF. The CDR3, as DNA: TGTGCCAGTAGTATGGGATACCAAGAGACCCAGTACTTC.

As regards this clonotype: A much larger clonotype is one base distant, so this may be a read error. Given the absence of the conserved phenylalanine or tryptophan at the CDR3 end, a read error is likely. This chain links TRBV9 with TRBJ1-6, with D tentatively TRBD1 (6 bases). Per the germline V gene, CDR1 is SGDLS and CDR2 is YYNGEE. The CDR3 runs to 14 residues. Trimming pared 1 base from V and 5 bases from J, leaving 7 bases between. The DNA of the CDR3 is TGTGCCAGCAGCGTACGGACAGATAATTCACCCCTCCACTGT. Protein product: CASSVRTDNSPLHC.

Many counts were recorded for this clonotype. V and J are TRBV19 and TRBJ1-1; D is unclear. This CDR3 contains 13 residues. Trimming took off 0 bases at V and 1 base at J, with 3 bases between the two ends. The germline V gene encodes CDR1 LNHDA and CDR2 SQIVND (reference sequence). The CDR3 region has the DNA TGTGCCAGTAGTATAGAAGGGAACACTGAAGCTTTCTTT. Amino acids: CASSIEGNTEAFF.

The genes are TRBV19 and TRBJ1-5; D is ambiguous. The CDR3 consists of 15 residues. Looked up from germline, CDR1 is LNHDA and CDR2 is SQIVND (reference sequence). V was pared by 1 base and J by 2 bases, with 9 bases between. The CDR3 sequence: CASSIGPAGNQPQHF. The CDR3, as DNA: TGTGCCAGTAGTATAGGCCCAGCAGGCAATCAGCCCCAGCATTTT.

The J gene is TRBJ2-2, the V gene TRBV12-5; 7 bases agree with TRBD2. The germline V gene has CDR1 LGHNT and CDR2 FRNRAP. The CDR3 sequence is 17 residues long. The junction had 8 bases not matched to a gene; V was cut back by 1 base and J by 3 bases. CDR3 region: CASGLARPGGYTGELFF. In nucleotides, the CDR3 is TGTGCTAGTGGTTTGGCCCGCCCCGGGGGGTACACCGGGGAGCTGTTTTTT.